This T cell receptor beta chain was captured in a study of blood T cell repertoires in COVID-19. On the study more broadly: T cells, B-cell-depleted T cells, or PBMCs provided the cDNA or gDNA that served as material.

Unmatched junction bases numbered 6, after V lost 2 bases and J lost 6 bases. This CDR3 has 15 amino acids. Germline V gene data show CDR1 as MNHEY and CDR2 as SMNVEV (reference sequence). Measured with immunoSEQ multiplex PCR; TCRdb has only the in-frame clones, and not every one. The repertoire holds about 160,000 clones, with about 90% as singletons. The origin of this receptor is an elderly man with acute or convalescent COVID-19. The sample consisted of peripheral blood. The chain is built from TRBV27 and TRBJ2-7; 11 bases line up with TRBD2. In DNA form, the CDR3 reads TGTGCCAGCAGTTTAAGGTCTAGCGGGAGGTCCGAGCAGTACTTC. Translation: CASSLRSSGRSEQYF.